The clone carrying this T cell receptor (beta chain) has ten or more counts. Its matching antigen is unknown. Breast cancer patients provided tissue from their axillary draining lymph nodes. The sample is drawn from a study of breast tumors, draining lymph nodes, adjacent tissues. The CDR3 covers 15 residues. The ends were cut back, 6 bases at V and 7 bases at J, with 19 bases in the middle. The germline V gene encodes CDR1 LNHDA and CDR2 SQIVND (reference sequence). MiXCR, applied by TCRdb to the multiplex PCR reads, yields one record per CDR3 protein. The repertoire consists of about 180,000 distinct CDR3 sequences, with about 33% occurring once and the leading ten covering roughly 4.3%. Study-wide findings and caveats: Luminal-like breast cancer showed significantly greater tumor-nontumor repertoire similarity than basal-like breast cancer did. Findings are consistent with lymph node origin and intratumoral expansion of most tumor T cells.

This TCR came from a female donor with breast cancer. Some clones in this sample may be carry-over from other donors' samples. The genes are TRBV19 and TRBJ2-1; a possible D gene is TRBD1 (6 bases). The source material was axillary lymph node tissue. CDR3 nucleotide sequence: TGTGCCAGTAGATTAGAACAGGGTATAACAAATGAGCAGTTCTTC. The encoded protein is CASRLEQGITNEQFF.